The rows below give T cell receptor beta chains drawn from one sample of a study of blood T cell repertoires in COVID-19. Sequencing was performed with immunoSEQ multiplex PCR; in TCRdb, only in-frame clones are kept and a portion is missing. The table shows 200,000 to 300,000 clones, with about four fifths occurring only once. The sequenced sample consisted of peripheral blood. These receptors all stem from a man aged 50 or older with acute or convalescent COVID-19. CDR3s include the opening cysteine and the closing phenylalanine or tryptophan. The D gene is left open where the match is weak. Size values are once, few and many counts, or a class for expanded clones, and some rows have none.

j_gene: TRBJ1-1; v_gene: TRBV12-3/TRBV12-4; d_gene: TRBD1; abundance: once; CDR3aa: CASSLGTGLEAFF; CDR3nt: TGTGCCAGCAGTTTAGGGACAGGGCTTGAAGCTTTCTTT
j_gene: TRBJ2-7; v_gene: TRBV3-1/TRBV3-2; d_gene: TRBD1; abundance: -; CDR3aa: CASSLGQGQREQYF; CDR3nt: TGTGCCAGCAGCCTCGGACAGGGCCAGCGCGAGCAGTACTTC
j_gene: TRBJ2-7; v_gene: TRBV29-1; d_gene: TRBD2; abundance: -; CDR3aa: CSVEEVGLNYEQYF; CDR3nt: TGCAGCGTTGAAGAGGTGGGACTAAACTACGAGCAGTACTTC
j_gene: TRBJ2-7; v_gene: TRBV19; d_gene: -; abundance: once; CDR3aa: CASNHDRPTYEQYF; CDR3nt: TGTGCCAGTAACCACGACAGGCCAACCTACGAGCAGTACTTC
j_gene: TRBJ2-2; v_gene: TRBV18; d_gene: TRBD1; abundance: -; CDR3aa: CASSPGDRTGELFF; CDR3nt: TGTGCCAGCTCACCCGGGGACAGAACCGGGGAGCTGTTTTTT
j_gene: TRBJ2-3; v_gene: TRBV9; d_gene: TRBD2; abundance: once; CDR3aa: CASSVSLAGGHTDTQYF; CDR3nt: TGTGCCAGCAGCGTATCCCTGGCGGGAGGACACACAGATACGCAGTATTTT
j_gene: TRBJ2-1; v_gene: TRBV3-1/TRBV3-2; d_gene: -; abundance: -; CDR3aa: CASSVDWLEQFF; CDR3nt: TGTGCCAGCAGCGTGGACTGGCTTGAGCAGTTCTTC
j_gene: TRBJ1-5; v_gene: TRBV9; d_gene: -; abundance: -; CDR3aa: CASSLNDWQPQHF; CDR3nt: TGTGCCAGCAGTCTAAACGACTGGCAGCCCCAGCATTTT
j_gene: TRBJ2-3; v_gene: TRBV6-4; d_gene: -; abundance: few; CDR3aa: CASSERAGASDTQYF; CDR3nt: TGTGCCAGCAGTGAGAGGGCGGGGGCTTCAGATACGCAGTATTTT
j_gene: TRBJ2-7; v_gene: TRBV27; d_gene: TRBD1; abundance: -; CDR3aa: CASSLFGQGAFYEQYF; CDR3nt: TGTGCCAGCAGCCTCTTCGGACAGGGGGCTTTCTACGAGCAGTACTTC
j_gene: TRBJ1-1; v_gene: TRBV2; d_gene: TRBD1; abundance: -; CDR3aa: CASSLDRATEAFF; CDR3nt: TGTGCCAGCAGTTTGGACAGGGCCACTGAAGCTTTCTTT
j_gene: TRBJ2-7; v_gene: TRBV5-1; d_gene: TRBD2; abundance: -; CDR3aa: CASSLVGGRSSYEQYF; CDR3nt: TGCGCCAGCAGCTTGGTCGGCGGGAGGAGCTCCTACGAGCAGTACTTC
j_gene: TRBJ2-7; v_gene: TRBV15; d_gene: TRBD2; abundance: -; CDR3aa: CATSISMAGGWEQYF; CDR3nt: TGTGCCACCAGCATTTCTATGGCGGGAGGTTGGGAGCAGTACTTC
j_gene: TRBJ1-4; v_gene: TRBV9; d_gene: -; abundance: -; CDR3aa: CASSPSNEKLFF; CDR3nt: TGTGCCAGCAGCCCTAGCAATGAAAAACTGTTTTTT
j_gene: TRBJ2-7; v_gene: TRBV6-5; d_gene: TRBD1; abundance: -; CDR3aa: CASIRTGVPYEQYF; CDR3nt: TGTGCCAGCATTAGGACAGGAGTTCCCTACGAGCAGTACTTC
j_gene: TRBJ2-2; v_gene: TRBV7-6; d_gene: TRBD1; abundance: few; CDR3aa: CASSFLGQGVAGELFF; CDR3nt: TGTGCCAGCAGCTTCTTAGGACAGGGTGTCGCCGGGGAGCTGTTTTTT
j_gene: TRBJ1-4; v_gene: TRBV27; d_gene: -; abundance: -; CDR3aa: CASRLQGTEKLFF; CDR3nt: TGTGCCAGCAGGCTACAGGGAACTGAAAAACTGTTTTTT
j_gene: TRBJ2-3; v_gene: TRBV6-4; d_gene: TRBD2; abundance: -; CDR3aa: CASSVVAGGTDTQYF; CDR3nt: TGTGCCAGCAGTGTGGTAGCGGGAGGCACAGATACGCAGTATTTT
j_gene: TRBJ1-2; v_gene: TRBV24-1; d_gene: -; abundance: -; CDR3aa: CATSVSGRDGYTF; CDR3nt: TGTGCCACCAGTGTGTCAGGGCGAGATGGCTACACCTTC
j_gene: TRBJ1-1; v_gene: TRBV2; d_gene: TRBD1; abundance: -; CDR3aa: CASSGQGALTEAFF; CDR3nt: TGTGCCAGCAGTGGACAGGGGGCATTGACTGAAGCTTTCTTT
j_gene: TRBJ2-1; v_gene: TRBV7-2; d_gene: TRBD2; abundance: -; CDR3aa: CASSSSTSGSNEQFF; CDR3nt: TGTGCCAGCAGCAGTTCGACTAGCGGATCGAATGAGCAGTTCTTC
j_gene: TRBJ2-2; v_gene: TRBV15; d_gene: TRBD1; abundance: -; CDR3aa: CAAWDSNTGELFF; CDR3nt: TGTGCCGCTTGGGACAGTAACACCGGGGAGCTGTTTTTT
j_gene: TRBJ2-7; v_gene: TRBV11-1; d_gene: -; abundance: -; CDR3aa: CASSFSSYEQYF; CDR3nt: TGTGCCAGCAGCTTTTCTTCCTACGAGCAGTACTTC
j_gene: TRBJ2-7; v_gene: TRBV11-2; d_gene: -; abundance: -; CDR3aa: CASSLSLDSYEQYF; CDR3nt: TGTGCCAGCAGCTTATCCCTAGACAGCTACGAGCAGTACTTC
j_gene: TRBJ1-5; v_gene: TRBV12-3/TRBV12-4; d_gene: -; abundance: -; CDR3aa: CASSIQPQHF; CDR3nt: TGTGCCAGCAGCATTCAGCCCCAGCATTTT
j_gene: TRBJ2-7; v_gene: TRBV5-1; d_gene: -; abundance: -; CDR3aa: CASSSTTGYEQYF; CDR3nt: TGCGCCAGCAGCTCGACGACAGGCTACGAGCAGTACTTC
j_gene: TRBJ2-5; v_gene: TRBV11-3; d_gene: TRBD2; abundance: -; CDR3aa: CASSLAGGVETQYF; CDR3nt: TGTGCCAGCAGCTTAGCGGGAGGGGTAGAGACCCAGTACTTC
j_gene: TRBJ1-5; v_gene: TRBV2; d_gene: -; abundance: -; CDR3aa: CASKGELNQPQHF; CDR3nt: TGTGCCAGCAAGGGGGAATTGAATCAGCCCCAGCATTTT
j_gene: TRBJ2-2; v_gene: TRBV10-3; d_gene: -; abundance: -; CDR3aa: CAISVAGETGELFF; CDR3nt: TGTGCCATCAGTGTCGCAGGGGAGACCGGGGAGCTGTTTTTT
j_gene: TRBJ1-1; v_gene: TRBV13; d_gene: -; abundance: -; CDR3aa: CASSLGLVNTEAFF; CDR3nt: TGTGCCAGCAGCTTAGGCCTCGTGAACACTGAAGCTTTCTTT
j_gene: TRBJ2-1; v_gene: TRBV6-5; d_gene: -; abundance: -; CDR3aa: CASRREARGEQFF; CDR3nt: TGTGCCAGCCGAAGGGAAGCACGGGGTGAGCAGTTCTTC
j_gene: TRBJ1-2; v_gene: TRBV30; d_gene: -; abundance: -; CDR3aa: CAWSDGPNYGYTF; CDR3nt: TGTGCCTGGAGTGACGGTCCAAACTATGGCTACACCTTC
j_gene: TRBJ2-7; v_gene: TRBV5-1; d_gene: -; abundance: -; CDR3aa: CASSLNRASYEQYF; CDR3nt: TGCGCCAGCAGCTTGAACAGGGCTAGCTACGAGCAGTACTTC
j_gene: TRBJ2-3; v_gene: TRBV19; d_gene: TRBD2; abundance: -; CDR3aa: CASSTLSGGATDTQYF; CDR3nt: TGTGCCAGTAGTACCCTCAGCGGGGGTGCCACAGATACGCAGTATTTT
j_gene: TRBJ2-7; v_gene: TRBV5-6; d_gene: TRBD2; abundance: -; CDR3aa: CASSFGLAEAYEQYF; CDR3nt: TGTGCCAGCAGCTTCGGACTAGCGGAGGCCTACGAGCAGTACTTC
j_gene: TRBJ1-2; v_gene: TRBV14; d_gene: -; abundance: -; CDR3aa: CASSKTLSPGGYTF; CDR3nt: TGTGCCAGCAGCAAGACCCTGTCCCCAGGGGGCTACACCTTC